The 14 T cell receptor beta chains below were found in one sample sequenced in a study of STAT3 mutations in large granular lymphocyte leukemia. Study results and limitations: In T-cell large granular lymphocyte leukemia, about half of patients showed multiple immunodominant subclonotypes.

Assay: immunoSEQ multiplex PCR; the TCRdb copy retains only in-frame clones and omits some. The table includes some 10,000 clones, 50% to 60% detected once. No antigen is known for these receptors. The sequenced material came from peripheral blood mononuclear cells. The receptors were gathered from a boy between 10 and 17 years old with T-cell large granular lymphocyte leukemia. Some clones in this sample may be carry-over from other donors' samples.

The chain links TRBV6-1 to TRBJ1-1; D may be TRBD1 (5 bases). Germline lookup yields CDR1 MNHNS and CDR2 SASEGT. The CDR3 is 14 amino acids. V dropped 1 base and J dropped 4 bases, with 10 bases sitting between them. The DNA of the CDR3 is TGTGCCAGCAGTGAAGGGGGTGGGGGCACTGAAGCTTTCTTT. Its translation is CASSEGGGGTEAFF.

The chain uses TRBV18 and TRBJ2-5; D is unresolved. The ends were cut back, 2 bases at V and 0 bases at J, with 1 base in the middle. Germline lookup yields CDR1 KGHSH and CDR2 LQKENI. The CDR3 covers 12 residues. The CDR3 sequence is CASSPNQETQYF. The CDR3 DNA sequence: TGTGCCAGCTCACCAAACCAAGAGACCCAGTACTTC.

DNA of the CDR3: TGCGCCAGCAGCTTGAGACAATTTTTAGAGACCCAGTACTTC. It codes for CASSLRQFLETQYF. This chain links TRBV5-1 with TRBJ2-5; D remains ambiguous. The CDR3 sequence is 14 residues long. Germline lookup yields CDR1 SGHRS and CDR2 YFSETQ. Deletions cut 1 base from V and 4 bases from J, with 11 bases between.

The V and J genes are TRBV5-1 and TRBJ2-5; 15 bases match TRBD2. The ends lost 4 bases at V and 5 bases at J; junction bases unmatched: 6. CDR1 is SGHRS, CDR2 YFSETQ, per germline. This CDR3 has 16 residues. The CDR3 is CASSPGGLAGGETQYF. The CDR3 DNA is TGCGCCAGCAGCCCCGGAGGACTAGCGGGAGGGGAGACCCAGTACTTC. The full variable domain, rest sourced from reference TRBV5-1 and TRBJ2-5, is KAGVTQTPRYLIKTRGQQVTLSCSPISGHRSVSWYQQTPGQGLQFLFEYFSETQRNKGNFPGRFSGRQFSNSRSEMNVSTLELGDSALYLCASSPGGLAGGETQYFGPGTRLLVL.

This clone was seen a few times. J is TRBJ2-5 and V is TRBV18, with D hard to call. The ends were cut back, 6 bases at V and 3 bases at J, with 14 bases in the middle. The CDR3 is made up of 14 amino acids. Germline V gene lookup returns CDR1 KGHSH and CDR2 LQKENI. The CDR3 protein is CASSIGGGEETQYF. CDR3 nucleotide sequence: TGTGCCAGCTCTATCGGCGGTGGGGAAGAGACCCAGTACTTC.

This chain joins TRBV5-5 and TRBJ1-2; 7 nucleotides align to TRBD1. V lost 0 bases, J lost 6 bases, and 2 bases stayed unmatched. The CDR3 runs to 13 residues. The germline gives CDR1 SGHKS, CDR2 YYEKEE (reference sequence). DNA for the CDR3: TGTGCCAGCAGCTTGGGACAGGGCGATGGCTACACCTTC. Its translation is CASSLGQGDGYTF. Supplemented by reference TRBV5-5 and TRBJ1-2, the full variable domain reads DAGVTQSPTHLIKTRGQQVTLRCSPISGHKSVSWYQQVLGQGPQFIFQYYEKEERGRGNFPDRFSARQFPNYSSELNVNALLLGDSALYLCASSLGQGDGYTFGSGTRLTVV.

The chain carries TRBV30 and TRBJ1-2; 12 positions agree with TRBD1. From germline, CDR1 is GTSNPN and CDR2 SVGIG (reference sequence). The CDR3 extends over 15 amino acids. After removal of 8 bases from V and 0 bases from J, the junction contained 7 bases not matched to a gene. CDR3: CAGDRGRGANYGYTF. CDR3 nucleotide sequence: TGTGCCGGGGACAGGGGGCGGGGAGCTAACTATGGCTACACCTTC.

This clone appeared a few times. The CDR3 is CASRSSGGRGADTQYF. The CDR3, as DNA: TGCGCCAGCCGTTCTTCTGGCGGGAGGGGAGCAGATACGCAGTATTTT. This sequence joins TRBV5-1 and TRBJ2-3; 9 nucleotides match TRBD2. The germline CDR1 and CDR2 sequences are SGHRS and YFSETQ. Trimming removed 7 bases from V and 4 bases from J; junction bases left unmatched: 13. The CDR3 consists of 16 residues.

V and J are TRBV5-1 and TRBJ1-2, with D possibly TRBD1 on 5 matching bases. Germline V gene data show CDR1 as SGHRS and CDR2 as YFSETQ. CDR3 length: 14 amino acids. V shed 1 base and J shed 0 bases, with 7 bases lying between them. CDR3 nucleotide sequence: TGCGCCAGCAGCTTGCAGGGCCCTAACTATGGCTACACCTTC. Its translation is CASSLQGPNYGYTF.

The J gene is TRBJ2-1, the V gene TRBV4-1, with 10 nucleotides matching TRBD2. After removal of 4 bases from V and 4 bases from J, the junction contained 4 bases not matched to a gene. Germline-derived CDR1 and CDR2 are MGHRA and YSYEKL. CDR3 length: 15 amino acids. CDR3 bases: TGCGCCAGCAGCCCCAGGACTAGCGGTTACAATGAGCAGTTCTTC. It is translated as CASSPRTSGYNEQFF.

The CDR3 sequence is CASSKDSSYEQYF. The CDR3 DNA is TGTGCCAGCAGCAAGGACAGTTCCTACGAGCAGTACTTC. This chain joins TRBV7-6 and TRBJ2-7; tentatively, D is TRBD1 (6 bases). CDR3 size: 13 residues. Per the germline V gene, CDR1 is SGHVS and CDR2 is FNYEAQ. V was trimmed by 5 bases and J by 1 base, leaving 9 bases between them.

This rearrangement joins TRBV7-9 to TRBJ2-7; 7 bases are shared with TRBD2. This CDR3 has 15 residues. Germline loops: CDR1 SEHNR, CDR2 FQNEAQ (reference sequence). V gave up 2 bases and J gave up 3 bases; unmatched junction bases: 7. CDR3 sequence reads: CASSLKAGPGYEQYF. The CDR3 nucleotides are TGTGCCAGCAGCTTAAAAGCGGGACCGGGCTACGAGCAGTACTTC.

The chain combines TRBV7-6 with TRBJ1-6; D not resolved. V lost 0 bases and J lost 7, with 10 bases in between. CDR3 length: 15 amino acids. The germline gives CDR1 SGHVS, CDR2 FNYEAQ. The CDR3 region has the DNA TGTGCCAGCAGCTTAGCGGGGTCAGGCAATTCACCCCTCCACTTT. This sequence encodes CASSLAGSGNSPLHF.

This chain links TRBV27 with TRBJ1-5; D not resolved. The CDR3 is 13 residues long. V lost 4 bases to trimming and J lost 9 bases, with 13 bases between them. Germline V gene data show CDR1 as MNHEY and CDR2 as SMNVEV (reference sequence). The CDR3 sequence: CASSSIPGAPQHF. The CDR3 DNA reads TGTGCCAGCAGTTCGATTCCCGGTGCGCCCCAGCATTTT.